This T cell receptor beta chain originates from a study of PD-1 blockade in classical Hodgkin lymphoma (dated by TCRdb to 2018 to 2020). Regarding the complete study: Nivolumab dosing was 3 mg/kg intravenously every 2 weeks, continuing until either disease progression or unacceptable toxicity. A peripheral blood immune signature of response to PD-1 blockade in classical Hodgkin lymphoma was defined using TCR beta sequencing and CyTOF.

Genomic DNA was extracted with the Qiagen DNeasy kit from unsorted PBMCs and from negatively selected CD4+ and CD8+ fractions. Amplification of TCR beta CDR3 regions was done by immunoSEQ multiplex PCR with primers that anneal to V and J segments. A synthetic immune receptor repertoire was used to minimize amplification bias, and any residual bias was removed computationally once sequencing was done. The authors processed their data as follows. Custom Python scripts were used to quantify repertoire diversity as the Shannon entropy index. Unsorted, CD4+ and CD8+ repertoires were analyzed separately, except in combined analyses where CD4+ and CD8+ sequences were merged in silico. Clonal expansion was defined as a frequency increase of at least 2-fold after treatment compared with C1D1, and clones undetected at baseline were assigned a pseudocount of 0.5. Singleton clones were defined as clones with 0 or 1 copy at C1D1, and non-singleton clones were defined as clones with 2 or more copies. Clones expanded in unsorted samples were assigned a CD4+, CD8+ or unknown annotation through matching of protein sequences in sorted samples from the same patient. Wilcoxon tests were applied to paired samples to test diversity changes from C1D1 to C4D1. TCRdb took over this immuneACCESS table, retaining in-frame rearrangements with V and J assigned. Such tables are incomplete; in checked studies, under half of the missing clones stem from an unresolved V gene, and the remainder is unexplained. Clone size and the V and J calls come from that table; the DNA yielded D and trimming. The sample yields 15,000 to 20,000 clones; more than 65% were counted once. Of the sample, 2.5% falls within the top ten clones.

On this clone: Its antigen remains undetermined. One base away there is no much larger clone; base qualities are not given.

The time point label on this specimen signifies: cycle 4 day 1 (C4D1), after less than 7 weeks of nivolumab. Relapse after autologous stem cell transplantation had occurred in all trial patients, and cohorts A, B and C were distinguished by prior brentuximab vedotin exposure. CD4+ T cells were purified from thawed PBMCs by magnetic negative selection with a Miltenyi CD4+ T cell isolation kit. The trial cohort comprised fewer than 65 patients with relapsed/refractory classical Hodgkin lymphoma whose best overall responses were complete response, partial response or progressive disease. In the multi-cohort phase II CheckMate 205 trial, trial patients received single-agent nivolumab. An independent review committee assessed best overall response by applying the 2007 International Working Group response criteria. PBMCs from the trial were collected at three points: immediately before nivolumab initiation (C1D1), and during therapy at cycle 2 day 1 and cycle 4 day 1. Peripheral blood was collected in 8 mL Vacutainer Cell Preparation Tubes, from which PBMCs were isolated by centrifugation and then cryopreserved. Purified CD4+ and CD8+ fractions were generated only in cases for which an additional PBMC sample was available. Magnetically labelled cells were removed on LS columns in a quadroMACS separator, and the flow-through was collected as the purified fraction.

CDR1 and CDR2 were assigned from the germline V gene as SGHRS and YFSETQ. V gives up 1 base and J gives up 6 bases, and the segment between their germline ends measures 13 bases. Spanning cysteine to phenylalanine, the CDR3 consists of 14 amino acids. CDR3 DNA is the only sequence kept; it has 42 bases, read in frame from the first base. Points the paper makes about the study in general: The study covered only a single clinical trial cohort, and the causes of the repertoire differences, possibly disease activity or prior therapy, were still not defined. Lower diversity was observed in patients in whom nivolumab was started less than 1 year after ASCT, and these patients were excluded from later analyses so that confounding by immune reconstitution would be avoided. Baseline TCR diversity was reported as lower in newly diagnosed patients than in healthy donors, and lower still in relapsed/refractory patients. Among trial patients, those achieving complete response had baseline diversity similar to that of newly diagnosed patients, while diversity was significantly lower in partial responders and progressors. A significant rise by C4D1 was seen in CD4+ but not CD8+ TCR diversity (p=0.0027 vs p=0.16), with the rise being most apparent in complete responders (p=0.02).

Sample: CD4+ T cells from blood, taken before the fourth cycle of nivolumab. Rearrangement joined TRBV5-1 to TRBJ1-2; the D gene is perhaps TRBD1, from 5 matching bases. This TCR was sampled from a human donor with classical Hodgkin lymphoma. The nucleotide sequence is given as TGCGCCAGCAGCTTGTCGGCCCAGGGCAATGGCTACACCTTC. This encodes CASSLSAQGNGYTF. Reference TRBV5-1 and TRBJ1-2 proteins supply the regions before and after the CDR3; the full variable domain is: KAGVTQTPRYLIKTRGQQVTLSCSPISGHRSVSWYQQTPGQGLQFLFEYFSETQRNKGNFPGRFSGRQFSNSRSEMNVSTLELGDSALYLCASSLSAQGNGYTFGSGTRLTVV.